This entry lists 32 T cell receptor beta chains sequenced from one sample in a study of identical twins. Each CDR3 protein is one row after TCRdb ran MiXCR on the 5' RACE reads. This table has 1.5 million to 2 million distinct CDR3 sequences, under 35% appearing once. The specimen sequenced was cord blood. These receptors came from a newborn girl in good health.

This rearrangement joins TRBV5-1 to TRBJ1-1; D unresolved. The CDR3 extends over 18 amino acids. Trimming shortened V by 0 bases and J by 4 bases, and 22 bases separated the two germline ends. Germline V gene data show CDR1 as SGHRS and CDR2 as YFSETQ. The CDR3 protein is CASSLDPLERYRGTEAFF. CDR3 DNA sequence: TGCGCCAGCAGCTTGGATCCTCTAGAACGATACCGGGGCACTGAAGCTTTCTTT.

This clonotype appeared once. Written as DNA, the CDR3 is TGTGCCAGCAGTTACTCGAACACTGACCAAGAGACCCAGTACTTC. This translates into CASSYSNTDQETQYF. This sequence joins TRBV6-5 and TRBJ2-5; D is unresolved. The germline V gene encodes CDR1 MNHEY and CDR2 SVGAGI. Trimming took off 0 bases at V and 0 bases at J, with 8 bases between the two ends. This CDR3 is 15 amino acids long.

This chain connects TRBV20-1 to TRBJ2-7; 8 nucleotides match TRBD1. Per the germline V gene, CDR1 is DFQATT and CDR2 is SNEGSKA (reference sequence). The CDR3 covers 14 residues. Written as DNA, the CDR3 is TGCAGCGTCAAACACCACAGGGGGGACTACGAGCAGTACTTC. This codes for CSVKHHRGDYEQYF.

V is TRBV19 and J is TRBJ2-2; D gene unclear. The CDR3 has 16 amino acids. Per the germline V gene, CDR1 is LNHDA and CDR2 is SQIVND (reference sequence). V was trimmed by 8 bases and J by 0 bases, leaving 16 bases between them. The CDR3 sequence is CASLSVPEANTGELFF. The CDR3 DNA reads as TGTGCCAGTCTGTCGGTACCAGAGGCGAACACCGGGGAGCTGTTTTTT.

Note on this clonotype: A much larger clone is a single base away; this may be a read error. The rearrangement uses TRBV28 and TRBJ2-7; 9 nucleotides align to TRBD1. Germline CDR1 reads MDHEN; CDR2 reads SYDVKM. This CDR3 has 15 amino acids. In DNA form, the CDR3 reads TGTGTCAGCAGTGTGACAGGGGGTAGCTCCTACGAGCAGTACTTC. Protein sequence: CVSSVTGGSSYEQYF.

The chain combines TRBV20-1 with TRBJ1-5; D unclear. Germline CDR1 is DFQATT and CDR2 is SNEGSKA (reference sequence). The CDR3 is 9 residues long. Deletions cut 6 bases from V and 5 bases from J, with 2 bases between. The CDR3 DNA reads as TGCAGTGCCGATCAGCCCCAGCATTTT. Its protein is CSADQPQHF.

The chain joins TRBV10-3 to TRBJ1-1; a weak D match, TRBD1 (6 bases). The germline gives CDR1 ENHRY, CDR2 SYGVKD. The germline V and J ends were trimmed by 10 bases and 0 bases, with 15 bases remaining between them. The CDR3 is 14 residues long. The CDR3 sequence: CANGGGSMNTEAFF. DNA for the CDR3: TGTGCCAATGGAGGGGGATCTATGAACACTGAAGCTTTCTTT.

This clonotype was seen a few times. This rearrangement joins TRBV10-3 to TRBJ2-1, with TRBD2 identical over 12 bases. Germline lookup yields CDR1 ENHRY and CDR2 SYGVKD. This CDR3 comprises 17 residues. V lost 0 bases and J lost 8; bases outside the gene matches: 8. Here the CDR3 DNA reads TGTGCCATCAGTGAGTCGACCACTAGCGGGGGGACCCATGAGCAGTTCTTC. Translation gives CAISESTTSGGTHEQFF.

This clonotype was detected a few times. The chain combines TRBV5-6 with TRBJ1-1; TRBD1 matches 8 bases. Germline values: CDR1 SGHDT, CDR2 YYEEEE. There are 14 residues in the CDR3. V lost 6 bases and J lost 1; bases outside the gene matches: 5. CDR3 region: CASIGQGRNTEAFF. CDR3 DNA: TGTGCCAGCATCGGACAGGGAAGGAACACTGAAGCTTTCTTT.

The J gene is TRBJ1-2, the V gene TRBV3-1, with TRBD1 identical over 9 bases. Germline values: CDR1 LGHDT, CDR2 YNNKEL (reference sequence). The trim removed 4 bases at V and 4 bases at J, leaving 4 bases unmatched. The CDR3 length is 14 residues. The CDR3 region is CASSPWDRAYGYTF. CDR3 nucleotides: TGTGCCAGCAGCCCCTGGGACAGGGCCTATGGCTACACCTTC.

The chain couples TRBV19 to TRBJ2-3; D is perhaps TRBD1 (6 bases). The CDR3 has 13 amino acids. Germline loops: CDR1 LNHDA, CDR2 SQIVND (reference sequence). Trimming pared 8 bases from V and 6 bases from J, leaving 15 bases between. As DNA, the CDR3 is TGTGCCAGTGGGACACGCCGAGGGGATACGCAGTATTTT. Its protein product is CASGTRRGDTQYF. Using reference TRBV19 and TRBJ2-3 for the parts outside the CDR3, the full variable domain is DGGITQSPKYLFRKEGQNVTLSCEQNLNHDAMYWYRQDPGQGLRLIYYSQIVNDFQKGDIAEGYSVSREKKESFPLTVTSAQKNPTAFYLCASGTRRGDTQYFGPGTRLTVL.

This clonotype has more than one count but fewer than ten. The chain employs TRBV5-5 and TRBJ1-5; 7 bases are shared with TRBD1. The CDR3 runs to 18 residues. Germline CDR1 reads SGHKS; CDR2 reads YYEKEE (reference sequence). J was trimmed by 0 bases and V by 3 bases; bases with no gene match: 12. CDR3 nucleotide sequence: TGTGCCAGCAGCTCAGGGGGGGAGGGCCCCTATAGCAATCAGCCCCAGCATTTT. Encoded protein: CASSSGGEGPYSNQPQHF.

This chain connects TRBV20-1 to TRBJ2-3, with 11 bases fitting TRBD2. The CDR3 has 16 amino acids. The germline CDR1 and CDR2 sequences are DFQATT and SNEGSKA (reference sequence). Trimming removed 3 bases from V and 0 bases from J; junction bases left unmatched: 5. CDR3 nucleotide sequence: TGCAGTGCTAGCCCTACTAGCGGGAGAAGCACAGATACGCAGTATTTT. Protein sequence: CSASPTSGRSTDTQYF.

The count of this clonotype is one. The chain joins TRBV7-2 to TRBJ2-2, with D unclear. The CDR3 is 13 residues long. The V gene's germline CDR1 is SGHTA and CDR2 FQGNSA. Trimming took 4 bases from V and 7 from J, leaving 10 bases between them. This chain's CDR3 is CASSYSWVGELFF. The CDR3 nucleotides are TGTGCCAGCAGCTACTCGTGGGTCGGGGAGCTGTTTTTT.

This clonotype was seen more than once but under ten times. The rearrangement joins TRBV19 to TRBJ1-6; D remains unclear. Germline CDR1 and CDR2: LNHDA and SQIVND (reference sequence). The CDR3 runs to 15 residues. The V and J ends lost 3 bases and 7 bases respectively, with 13 bases between them. The CDR3 DNA reads as TGTGCCAGTAGTATCTCCGGTAGCTCAAATTCACCCCTCCACTTT. This translates into CASSISGSSNSPLHF.

This clonotype was seen ten or more times. The chain recombines TRBV20-1 with TRBJ2-1, with D perhaps TRBD1 (5 bases). The CDR3 has 14 residues. Trimming pared 5 bases from V and 0 bases from J, leaving 11 bases between. CDR1 DFQATT and CDR2 SNEGSKA come from the germline V gene (reference sequence). CDR3 bases: TGCAGTGCTTCTACAGGTAGCTCCTACAATGAGCAGTTCTTC. Residues: CSASTGSSYNEQFF.

This clonotype was counted a few times. The J gene is TRBJ2-4, the V gene TRBV14; D not resolved. The J call may be mistaken, given a closer DNA end match to TRBJ2-7. Germline assignment: CDR1 SGHDN and CDR2 FVKESK. The CDR3 totals 14 residues. The chain's CDR3 is CASSQRVPTDEQYF. The DNA for the CDR3 is TGTGCCAGCAGCCAAAGAGTCCCGACGGACGAGCAGTACTTC.

This clonotype was recorded once. This sequence joins TRBV15 and TRBJ2-4, with no clear D. With 5 bases removed from V and 13 bases from J, the gap between germline ends came to 21 bases. The CDR3 totals 14 residues. CDR1 is LNHNV, CDR2 YYDKDF, per germline (reference sequence). Here the CDR3 DNA reads TGTGCCACCAGCTTCGGACCGTACAACAATGAGCAGTACTTC. Protein sequence: CATSFGPYNNEQYF.

The chain combines TRBV20-1 with TRBJ2-7, with TRBD2 identical over 10 bases. Germline CDR1 reads DFQATT; CDR2 reads SNEGSKA (reference sequence). V lost 2 bases to trimming and J lost 3 bases; unmatched junction nucleotides: 10. The CDR3 sequence is 16 residues long. The CDR3 DNA reads TGCAGTGCTAGACGTCCGGGGGCTAGCGGGGGCTACGAGCAGTACTTC. Its translation: CSARRPGASGGYEQYF.

The V and J genes are TRBV23-1 and TRBJ1-5; D is perhaps TRBD1 (5 bases). TRBV23-1 is known as an ORF, though its function is uncertain. Trimming pared 0 bases from V and 2 bases from J, leaving 14 bases between. There are 17 residues in the CDR3. CDR3 nucleotide sequence: TGCGCCAGCAGTCAATCGAGATGGCGGGACGGCAATCAGCCCCAGCATTTT. It is translated as CASSQSRWRDGNQPQHF.

This clonotype was found a few times. The chain uses TRBV27 and TRBJ2-3, with 8 bases identical to TRBD1. Trimming took 5 bases from V and 2 from J; bases not matched to a gene: 12. The CDR3 has 17 residues. Germline V lookup: CDR1 MNHEY, CDR2 SMNVEV (reference sequence). CDR3 bases: TGTGCCAGCAGTCCCTTTCTGGACAGGGTCCCCACAGATACGCAGTATTTT. Its protein is CASSPFLDRVPTDTQYF.

The sample holds a few counts of this clonotype. V and J are TRBV4-2 and TRBJ2-1; the D gene is possibly TRBD1 (6 bases). The V gene's germline CDR1 is LGHNA and CDR2 YNFKEQ. The CDR3 sequence is 14 residues long. Trimming stripped 2 bases from V and 4 bases from J, with 9 bases between. The DNA for the CDR3 is TGTGCCAGCAGCCAACAGGGGTGGTACAATGAGCAGTTCTTC. Residues: CASSQQGWYNEQFF.

This clonotype was recorded only once. A much larger clone differs from this one at a single base, so this may be a read error. As the CDR3 is not closed by the conserved phenylalanine or tryptophan, this likely results from a read error. The V and J genes are TRBV4-2 and TRBJ2-1; D is ambiguous. This CDR3 comprises 15 residues. Germline V gene lookup returns CDR1 LGHNA and CDR2 YNFKEQ. V shed 0 bases and J shed 0 bases, with 6 bases lying between them. The CDR3 DNA reads as TGTGCCAGCAGCCAAGATCTCCCCTCCTACAATGAGCAGTTCCTC. Amino acid sequence: CASSQDLPSYNEQFL.

This clonotype was seen a handful of times. As DNA, the CDR3 is TGTGCCAGCAGTTCATGGACAAAAACCTACGAGCAGTACTTC. It specifies CASSSWTKTYEQYF. The chain recombines TRBV27 with TRBJ2-7, with a possible D match to TRBD1 (5 bases). This CDR3 spans 14 amino acids. Germline V CDR1 and CDR2: MNHEY, SMNVEV (reference sequence). Trimming took 4 bases from V and 2 from J, leaving 12 bases between them.

The V call is TRBV28, the J call TRBJ2-1; 9 bases align to TRBD1. The CDR3 loop spans 18 amino acids. Germline V gene sequence: CDR1 MDHEN, CDR2 SYDVKM. J gave up 3 bases and V 11 bases, and 20 bases lay outside the gene matches. CDR3: CASFGTGLKPQYYNEQFF. In DNA form, the CDR3 reads TGTGCCTCCTTCGGGACAGGGCTCAAACCCCAATACTACAATGAGCAGTTCTTC.

The chain carries TRBV15 and TRBJ2-7; no clear D. The CDR3 has 13 amino acids. The V and J ends lost 0 bases and 7 bases respectively, with 10 bases between them. Germline V gene sequence: CDR1 LNHNV, CDR2 YYDKDF (reference sequence). The CDR3 DNA follows: TGTGCCACCAGCAGAGATCAGACGGTTGAGCAGTACTTC. This sequence encodes CATSRDQTVEQYF.

The J gene is TRBJ1-2, the V gene TRBV10-3, with D uncertain. Trimming cost V 1 base and J 0 bases, with 9 bases left between them. CDR1 is ENHRY and CDR2 is SYGVKD in the germline V gene. CDR3 length equals 15 residues. CDR3 sequence (DNA): TGTGCCATCAGTGAGTTAGGGCTTCCTAACTATGGCTACACCTTC. Its protein product is CAISELGLPNYGYTF.

The CDR3 sequence is CASSEGRRHVLVDQPQHF. CDR3 in DNA: TGTGCCAGCAGTGAAGGGAGGCGACACGTCTTGGTGGATCAGCCCCAGCATTTT. The chain uses TRBV6-1 and TRBJ1-5; D gene ambiguous. Germline values: CDR1 MNHNS, CDR2 SASEGT. V lost 1 base and J 5 bases, leaving 21 bases between the germline ends. The CDR3 sequence is 18 residues long.

The J gene is TRBJ2-7, the V gene TRBV5-6; 9 positions agree with TRBD2. The DNA matches TRBJ2-4 better at its end, which makes the J call doubtful. Germline lookup yields CDR1 SGHDT and CDR2 YYEEEE. CDR3 length: 14 residues. The chain's CDR3 is CASSFGGGETIQYF. The CDR3 bases are TGTGCCAGCAGCTTCGGCGGGGGGGAAACCATTCAGTACTTC.

The chain joins TRBV29-1 to TRBJ2-7; 12 positions match TRBD2. The CDR3 spans 14 residues. Germline V gives CDR1 SQVTM, CDR2 ANQGSEA. The V gene end was trimmed by 6 bases and the J gene end by 11 bases; junction bases not matched to a gene: 14. Here the CDR3 DNA reads TGCAGCGTAGTGAGAACCCGGACTAGCGGGATGGAGTACTTC. Translating it yields CSVVRTRTSGMEYF.

The chain links TRBV5-1 to TRBJ1-2; 7 nucleotides agree with TRBD1. Germline trimming cut 4 bases from V and 0 bases from J; bases unmatched to any gene: 9. There are 16 residues in the CDR3. Germline assignment: CDR1 SGHRS and CDR2 YFSETQ. The CDR3, as DNA: TGCGCCAGCAGCCCCATTAAGGGGACAGCTAACTATGGCTACACCTTC. Translation: CASSPIKGTANYGYTF.

The chain has TRBV12-3 or TRBV12-4 and TRBJ2-3; possible D gene TRBD2, 5 bases. Trimming stripped 5 bases from V and 4 bases from J, with 13 bases between. The CDR3 length is 14 residues. DNA of the CDR3: TGTGCCAGCAGTCCTTATGAGGGTGCAGATACGCAGTATTTT. Translating it yields CASSPYEGADTQYF.